This T cell receptor (beta chain) is drawn from a study of patients and donors after allogeneic stem cell transplantation. TCRdb re-analysed the RT-PCR reads in MiXCR, keeping a single row per CDR3 protein. The table has just under 20,000 distinct CDR3 sequences, 4.9% seen once. This clonotype was counted ten times or more. From germline, CDR1 is MDHEN and CDR2 SYDVKM. The trim removed 5 bases at V and 4 bases at J, leaving 9 bases unmatched. The CDR3 has 16 residues. This receptor was obtained from a human donor who was either an allogeneic HSCT recipient or a stem cell or donor lymphocyte infusion donor (not recorded which). It is not recorded whose cells these are; they may come from a transplant donor. The specimen was blood, either unsorted or a sorted T cell fraction (not recorded which). The genes are TRBV28 and TRBJ2-2; the match to TRBD2 covers 8 bases. Written as DNA, the CDR3 is TGTGCCAGCAGTATGGTGGGACTAGGGAGCACCGGGGAGCTGTTTTTT. This gives the protein CASSMVGLGSTGELFF. Supplemented by reference TRBV28 and TRBJ2-2, the full variable domain reads DVKVTQSSRYLVKRTGEKVFLECVQDMDHENMFWYRQDPGLGLRLIYFSYDVKMKEKGDIPEGYSVSREKKERFSLILESASTNQTSMYLCASSMVGLGSTGELFFGEGSRLTVL.